This T cell receptor (beta chain) was identified during a study of blood T cell repertoires in COVID-19. Across the study: From the United States, Italy and Spain came samples of acute and convalescent COVID-19. The cDNA or gDNA used as material had been derived from T cells, B-cell-depleted T cells, or PBMCs.

Methods used by the authors: Quantification of nucleated cells was approximated via reference gene primer amplification. Generated by immunoSEQ multiplex PCR, the TCRdb table keeps only in-frame clones and is missing some. The D gene and trimming were derived from the DNA, and the V and J assignments and clone size from that table. Seen here are 200,000 to 250,000 clones, 86% observed once, and the top ten hold over 9%. CDR3 length equals 13 residues. Germline V gives CDR1 SGHAT, CDR2 FQNNGV. Trimming pared 1 base from V and 0 bases from J, leaving 4 bases between. The sequence was collected from an elderly man with acute or convalescent COVID-19. Sequencing was carried out using peripheral blood. The chain is built from TRBV11-2 and TRBJ2-7, with no clear D. This CDR3 reads CASSLVSSYEQYF. The CDR3 region has the DNA TGTGCCAGCAGCTTAGTTAGCTCCTACGAGCAGTACTTC.